The rows below give T cell receptor beta chains drawn from one sample of a study of shared clonotypes between healthy human individuals. Method: immunoSEQ multiplex PCR; TCRdb's copy keeps in-frame clones and lacks some. The data show roughly 2.1 million clones, roughly 91% seen once. The sample consisted of naive CD8+ T cells from PBMCs. The source of these receptors is a man aged 18-30 years in good health. Some clones in this sample may be carry-over from other donors' samples. CDR3s include the opening cysteine and the closing phenylalanine or tryptophan. Fields, in order: D gene, clone size, J gene, V gene, CDR3 DNA, CDR3 protein. A D gene is named only where the DNA matches it firmly. The size of a clone is reported for some rows only, either as once, few or many, or as a class for expanded clones.

d_gene: TRBD2; abundance: NA; j_gene: TRBJ2-7; v_gene: TRBV15; CDR3nt: TGTGCCACCAGCAGATCCGGACTAGCTCAGCCCGAGCAGTACTTC; CDR3aa: CATSRSGLAQPEQYF
d_gene: NA; abundance: NA; j_gene: TRBJ2-1; v_gene: TRBV6-5; CDR3nt: TGTGCCATAGGGCCCCTGACGGAGCAGTTCTTC; CDR3aa: CAIGPLTEQFF
d_gene: NA; abundance: NA; j_gene: TRBJ1-1; v_gene: TRBV7-9; CDR3nt: TGTGCCAGCAGCCCTCTCACGAACACTGAAGCTTTCTTT; CDR3aa: CASSPLTNTEAFF
d_gene: TRBD2; abundance: NA; j_gene: TRBJ2-1; v_gene: TRBV19; CDR3nt: TGTGCCAGTAGTGCCTTCCGGGAGGTGGTCTATGAGCAGTTCTTC; CDR3aa: CASSAFREVVYEQFF
d_gene: NA; abundance: once; j_gene: TRBJ1-1; v_gene: TRBV7-6; CDR3nt: TGTGCCAGCAGCGGAGGGGCGGATGGCACTGAAGCTTTCTTT; CDR3aa: CASSGGADGTEAFF
d_gene: TRBD2; abundance: NA; j_gene: TRBJ2-7; v_gene: TRBV5-4; CDR3nt: TGTGCCAGCAGCTTAGGACTAGCGGAAGACTACGAGCAGTACTTC; CDR3aa: CASSLGLAEDYEQYF
d_gene: NA; abundance: NA; j_gene: TRBJ1-1; v_gene: TRBV5-6; CDR3nt: TGTGCCAGCAGCTTGGCAGAAAACACTGAAGCTTTCTTT; CDR3aa: CASSLAENTEAFF
d_gene: NA; abundance: once; j_gene: TRBJ2-4; v_gene: TRBV27; CDR3nt: TGTGCCAGCAGTTTGAGTAGCCCTGCCAAAAACATTCAGTACTTC; CDR3aa: CASSLSSPAKNIQYF
d_gene: NA; abundance: NA; j_gene: TRBJ1-1; v_gene: TRBV27; CDR3nt: TGTGCCAGCAGTTTAGAATGGGGACACAAACGGAACACTGAAGCTTTCTTT; CDR3aa: CASSLEWGHKRNTEAFF
d_gene: NA; abundance: NA; j_gene: TRBJ2-5; v_gene: TRBV9; CDR3nt: TGTGCCAGCAGCGTCCACGACCGGGCAGAGACCCAGTACTTC; CDR3aa: CASSVHDRAETQYF
d_gene: TRBD1; abundance: NA; j_gene: TRBJ2-7; v_gene: TRBV29-1; CDR3nt: TGCAGCGCCACCATCGGGACAGGGTCCTCCTACGAGCAGTACTTC; CDR3aa: CSATIGTGSSYEQYF
d_gene: TRBD2; abundance: NA; j_gene: TRBJ2-1; v_gene: TRBV7-8; CDR3nt: TGTGCCAGCAGCTACCCCCCGGGGTGGGCGGGAGGTTCTAGTGAGCAGTTCTTC; CDR3aa: CASSYPPGWAGGSSEQFF
d_gene: NA; abundance: NA; j_gene: TRBJ1-5; v_gene: TRBV6-1; CDR3nt: TGTGCCAGCAGTGAAATGATAGGGTATAGCAATCAGCCCCAGCATTTT; CDR3aa: CASSEMIGYSNQPQHF
d_gene: TRBD1; abundance: NA; j_gene: TRBJ2-5; v_gene: TRBV6-1; CDR3nt: TGTGCCAGCGGACCCCTGACAGGGGGCCAAGAGACCCAGTACTTC; CDR3aa: CASGPLTGGQETQYF
d_gene: NA; abundance: NA; j_gene: TRBJ2-1; v_gene: TRBV10-1; CDR3nt: TGCGCCAGCAGTGAGTGGTCCTTCAATGAGCAGTTCTTC; CDR3aa: CASSEWSFNEQFF
d_gene: TRBD2; abundance: NA; j_gene: TRBJ2-5; v_gene: TRBV5-8; CDR3nt: TGTGCCAGCAGCTTGGTGGGAGGGATGGAGACCCAGTACTTC; CDR3aa: CASSLVGGMETQYF
d_gene: TRBD1; abundance: NA; j_gene: TRBJ1-2; v_gene: TRBV13; CDR3nt: TGTGCCAGCAGCCTGGGGACAGGGGACTATGGCTACACCTTC; CDR3aa: CASSLGTGDYGYTF
d_gene: NA; abundance: NA; j_gene: TRBJ2-7; v_gene: TRBV2; CDR3nt: TGTGCCAGCAGTGAACTTTGGTCCTACGAGCAGTACTTC; CDR3aa: CASSELWSYEQYF
d_gene: TRBD2; abundance: NA; j_gene: TRBJ2-7; v_gene: TRBV5-6; CDR3nt: TGTGCCAGCAGCGTAATAGCGGGAGAGGCCTACGAGCAGTACTTC; CDR3aa: CASSVIAGEAYEQYF
d_gene: NA; abundance: NA; j_gene: TRBJ1-2; v_gene: TRBV6-1; CDR3nt: TGTGCCAGCAGGGATGAAGGAGCCCGGGCTCATGGCTACACCTTC; CDR3aa: CASRDEGARAHGYTF
d_gene: TRBD2; abundance: NA; j_gene: TRBJ2-1; v_gene: TRBV9; CDR3nt: TGTGCCAGCAGCTTGGGGACTAGCGGTACCAATGAGCAGTTCTTC; CDR3aa: CASSLGTSGTNEQFF
d_gene: NA; abundance: NA; j_gene: TRBJ2-1; v_gene: TRBV29-1; CDR3nt: TGCAGCGTTGAGGACGACCGCCGTTACAATGAGCAGTTCTTC; CDR3aa: CSVEDDRRYNEQFF
d_gene: NA; abundance: few; j_gene: TRBJ1-1; v_gene: TRBV30; CDR3nt: TGTGCCTGGAGTGTAAAGAACACTGAAGCTTTCTTT; CDR3aa: CAWSVKNTEAFF
d_gene: TRBD2; abundance: NA; j_gene: TRBJ2-2; v_gene: TRBV6-1; CDR3nt: TGTGCCAGTCAGCGGGAGGGAGTCGGGGAGCTGTTTTTT; CDR3aa: CASQREGVGELFF
d_gene: NA; abundance: NA; j_gene: TRBJ2-1; v_gene: TRBV4-1; CDR3nt: TGCGCCAGCAGCCAAATCCTCGGGGATGAGCAGTTCTTC; CDR3aa: CASSQILGDEQFF
d_gene: NA; abundance: NA; j_gene: TRBJ2-1; v_gene: TRBV11-2; CDR3nt: TGTGCCAGCAGAAACCGACAGGCGGGCAATGAGCAGTTCTTC; CDR3aa: CASRNRQAGNEQFF
d_gene: NA; abundance: once; j_gene: TRBJ1-1; v_gene: TRBV6-1; CDR3nt: TGTGCCAGCAGTGAAGCTTGGGATTACTACACTGAAGCTTTCTTT; CDR3aa: CASSEAWDYYTEAFF
d_gene: NA; abundance: once; j_gene: TRBJ2-1; v_gene: TRBV7-3; CDR3nt: TGTGCCAGCAGCTTAACGGGCCAGCTCTACAATGAGCAGTTCTTC; CDR3aa: CASSLTGQLYNEQFF
d_gene: NA; abundance: NA; j_gene: TRBJ2-5; v_gene: TRBV7-9; CDR3nt: TGTGCCAGCAGCGGTGAGACCCAGTACTTC; CDR3aa: CASSGETQYF
d_gene: NA; abundance: NA; j_gene: TRBJ2-1; v_gene: TRBV10-2; CDR3nt: TGCGCCAGCAGTGAATCGTCGGTCGAATTCTTC; CDR3aa: CASSESSVEFF
d_gene: TRBD1; abundance: once; j_gene: TRBJ2-7; v_gene: TRBV4-2; CDR3nt: TGTGCCAGCAGCCCACCGGGACAGGGTTCCCACGAGCAGTACTTC; CDR3aa: CASSPPGQGSHEQYF
d_gene: NA; abundance: NA; j_gene: TRBJ2-5; v_gene: TRBV2; CDR3nt: TGTGCCAGCAGTGTTCAGGAGGAAGAGACCCAGTACTTC; CDR3aa: CASSVQEEETQYF
d_gene: TRBD1; abundance: NA; j_gene: TRBJ1-3; v_gene: TRBV7-8; CDR3nt: TGTGCCAGCAGCGCGCAGGGGGGAGGAAACACCATATATTTT; CDR3aa: CASSAQGGGNTIYF
d_gene: NA; abundance: NA; j_gene: TRBJ1-2; v_gene: TRBV11-1; CDR3nt: TGTGCCAGCAGCTTAGCGGACGGGTCGGACTTCTATGGCTACACCTTC; CDR3aa: CASSLADGSDFYGYTF
d_gene: TRBD2; abundance: NA; j_gene: TRBJ2-7; v_gene: TRBV4-2; CDR3nt: TGTGCCAGCAGCCAAGAGTTCCTAGCGGGGACCTACGAGCAGTACTTC; CDR3aa: CASSQEFLAGTYEQYF